Each of the 13 T cell receptor beta chains below was sequenced from the same sample in a study of cytomegalovirus exposure and HLA in healthy donors. PCR primers comprised 60 Vbeta and 13 Jbeta primers. TCRdb keeps only in-frame clones here, not all; method: immunoSEQ multiplex PCR. This sample has 80,000 to 100,000 clones, with 81% found just once. The material sequenced was PBMCs. These receptors originate from a man aged 40-55 years in good health and CMV-seropositive.

This rearrangement joins TRBV6-1 to TRBJ2-7, with D perhaps TRBD1 (5 bases). This CDR3 is 15 amino acids long. The V gene lost 7 bases and the J gene lost 3 bases, with 19 bases spanning the gap. CDR1 is MNHNS and CDR2 is SASEGT in the germline V gene. This CDR3 is CASNPNPGRDYEQYF. The CDR3 region has the DNA TGTGCCAGCAACCCTAACCCGGGCAGGGACTACGAGCAGTACTTC.

This clone was counted between two and nine times. The chain uses TRBV9 and TRBJ2-2; a weak D match, TRBD1 (6 bases). Germline V gives CDR1 SGDLS, CDR2 YYNGEE. The ends were cut back, 0 bases at V and 2 bases at J, with 11 bases in the middle. CDR3 length: 16 residues. CDR3 sequence reads: CASSVVGQTNTGELFF. The CDR3 region has the DNA TGTGCCAGCAGCGTAGTCGGACAGACTAACACCGGGGAGCTGTTTTTT.

This clone has more than one count but fewer than ten. The chain couples TRBV19 to TRBJ1-1, with D possibly being TRBD1 (5 bases). The germline V gene has CDR1 LNHDA and CDR2 SQIVND (reference sequence). There are 14 residues in the CDR3. Trimming stripped 3 bases from V and 4 bases from J, with 12 bases between. CDR3 amino acids: CASSMQGGGTEAFF. In nucleotides, the CDR3 is TGTGCCAGTAGTATGCAGGGCGGCGGCACTGAAGCTTTCTTT. Combining the CDR3 with reference TRBV19 and TRBJ1-1 gives the whole variable domain DGGITQSPKYLFRKEGQNVTLSCEQNLNHDAMYWYRQDPGQGLRLIYYSQIVNDFQKGDIAEGYSVSREKKESFPLTVTSAQKNPTAFYLCASSMQGGGTEAFFGQGTRLTVV.

This clone is a singleton in its sample. The DNA of the CDR3 is TGCGCCACCGGGAGGGACAGTTTGAACACTGAAGCTTTCTTT. Translated, it gives CATGRDSLNTEAFF. The chain has TRBV5-1 and TRBJ1-1; 7 nucleotides line up with TRBD1. V shed 9 bases and J 0 bases; nucleotides not matched to a gene: 8. This CDR3 region has 14 residues. Germline CDR1 is SGHRS and CDR2 is YFSETQ.

This clone turned up a few times. The chain is built from TRBV9 and TRBJ2-6; 7 bases line up with TRBD2. CDR1 and CDR2 (germline): SGDLS, YYNGEE. V was pared by 1 base and J by 0 bases, with 7 bases of the junction left unmatched. The CDR3 covers 18 residues. CDR3 in DNA: TGTGCCAGCAGCGTATCATCAGCGGGGCGCTCTGGGGCCAACGTCCTGACTTTC. It specifies CASSVSSAGRSGANVLTF.

The chain has TRBV19 and TRBJ1-1, with TRBD1 identical over 11 bases. V shed 8 bases and J 4 bases; nucleotides not matched to a gene: 12. The germline CDR1 and CDR2 sequences are LNHDA and SQIVND (reference sequence). This CDR3 has 16 residues. The CDR3 is CASGVGDRGTGTEAFF. For the CDR3, the DNA is TGTGCCAGTGGGGTCGGGGACAGGGGGACGGGCACTGAAGCTTTCTTT.

The V and J genes are TRBV6-5 and TRBJ2-7, with 10 bases that match TRBD2. J was trimmed by 4 bases and V by 6 bases; bases with no gene match: 9. Germline CDR1 reads MNHEY; CDR2 reads SVGAGI. The CDR3 extends over 15 amino acids. The CDR3 DNA sequence: TGTGCCAGCAGAAGCTCGAGCGGGAGGGGGTACGAGCAGTACTTC. Encoded protein: CASRSSSGRGYEQYF.

The CDR3 spells CASSFGGPTRNEQFF. CDR3 bases: TGTGCCAGCAGCTTCGGAGGGCCAACACGCAATGAGCAGTTCTTC. This sequence joins TRBV5-6 and TRBJ2-1, with D perhaps TRBD2 (6 bases). Deletions cut 2 bases from V and 6 bases from J, with 15 bases between. This CDR3 is 15 amino acids long. Germline V gives CDR1 SGHDT, CDR2 YYEEEE.

The chain is built from TRBV5-1 and TRBJ2-7; D ambiguous. Trimming removed 4 bases from V and 0 bases from J, with 14 bases in between. Germline V gene data show CDR1 as SGHRS and CDR2 as YFSETQ. CDR3 length: 15 residues. DNA for the CDR3: TGCGCCAGCAGCGCTACCCCCCCTACCTCCTACGAGCAGTACTTC. Residues: CASSATPPTSYEQYF.

The V and J genes are TRBV5-5 and TRBJ1-5, with no clear D. Germline V CDR1 and CDR2: SGHKS, YYEKEE (reference sequence). This CDR3 region has 15 residues. The ends were cut back, 2 bases at V and 3 bases at J, with 12 bases in the middle. In DNA, the CDR3 is TGTGCCAGCAGCTTCCACGGAGAAGTCAATCAGCCCCAGCATTTT. Protein product: CASSFHGEVNQPQHF.

CDR3 protein: CAIRRGHTEAFF. The CDR3 bases are TGTGCCATCCGGCGGGGACACACTGAAGCTTTCTTT. The chain links TRBV6-5 to TRBJ1-1; tentatively, D is TRBD1 (5 bases). V dropped 10 bases and J dropped 3 bases, with 12 bases sitting between them. The CDR3 covers 12 residues. Germline V gene lookup returns CDR1 MNHEY and CDR2 SVGAGI.

Only one count was recorded for this clone. This chain links TRBV5-6 with TRBJ2-1; D gene unclear. The CDR3 extends over 14 amino acids. The ends were cut back, 0 bases at V and 2 bases at J, with 6 bases in the middle. Germline V gene lookup returns CDR1 SGHDT and CDR2 YYEEEE. The CDR3, as DNA: TGTGCCAGCAGCTTGGCAGCGACCTACAATGAGCAGTTCTTC. Its translation: CASSLAATYNEQFF.

This chain uses TRBV5-5 with TRBJ2-2; possible D gene TRBD1, 5 bases. V lost 0 bases, J lost 6 bases, and 12 bases lay in between. Germline values: CDR1 SGHKS, CDR2 YYEKEE (reference sequence). CDR3 length equals 15 residues. Here the CDR3 DNA reads TGTGCCAGCAGCTTGGAGGTGGGGCTGGCCGGGGAGCTGTTTTTT. It translates to CASSLEVGLAGELFF.